The T cell receptor beta chain under discussion was sequenced for a study of lymphopenia after photon versus proton radiotherapy. Study-wide results and limits: A bigger post-nadir fall in TCR diversity correlated inversely with survival time in deceased patients. Proton therapy kept repertoires fairly stable, unlike photons, which gained effector/memory cells.

The method was immunoSEQ multiplex PCR; TCRdb's version includes in-frame clones alone and lacks a portion of them. The data contain tens of thousands of clones, roughly 90% of them singletons. As concerns this clone: Antigen: not known.

Germline V CDR1 and CDR2: SGHVS, FQNEAQ. The CDR3 is 16 residues long. V lost 4 bases and J lost 0; bases outside the gene matches: 4. This specimen was peripheral blood, taken from a patient treated with proton-based radiotherapy. This chain connects TRBV7-8 to TRBJ2-1, with 9 nucleotides matching TRBD1. The source is a woman aged 55-75 years with cholangiocarcinoma. Some clones in this sample may be carry-over from other donors' samples. As DNA, the CDR3 is TGTGCCAGCAGCTCGAGGGGACAGGGCTCCTACAATGAGCAGTTCTTC. Translating gives CASSSRGQGSYNEQFF.